A selection of T cell receptor beta chains follows, all from one sample in a study of T-cell memory formation after mild COVID-19. Via MiXCR, TCRdb re-called the 5' RACE reads, giving one row per CDR3 protein. The sample holds about 250,000 distinct CDR3 sequences, roughly 14% seen once. Sequenced: PBMCs or a T cell subset sorted from them (not recorded which). These receptors came from an adult woman who had mild COVID-19 (a few samples of this study predate the infection). Cell type and time point are not known. The CDR3 runs from the conserved cysteine through the conserved F or W. A D gene is named only where the DNA matches it firmly. Clone sizes are given selectively: once, few, many, or a class where the clone is expanded.

TRBV4-2	TRBJ2-3	TRBD1	few	TGTGCCAGCAGCCCACGACAGGGCGAAGATACGCAGTATTTT	CASSPRQGEDTQYF
TRBV6-1	TRBJ1-2	-	few	TGTGCCAGCAGTGAAGTGCGTGGCTACACCTTC	CASSEVRGYTF
TRBV5-1	TRBJ2-7	TRBD1	few	TGCGCCAGCAGCCAGGACAGGGAAAGAGGCTACGAGCAGTACTTC	CASSQDRERGYEQYF
TRBV29-1	TRBJ2-5	TRBD1	many	TGCAGCAGCCGACAGGGGGCGGAGACCCAGTACTTC	CSSRQGAETQYF
TRBV18	TRBJ1-3	-	few	TGTGCCAGCTCACCACGCGCTTATGGGGTCGACACCATATATTTT	CASSPRAYGVDTIYF
TRBV19	TRBJ2-5	TRBD2	-	TGTGCCAGTAGCTGGGGGAGACTAGCGGGTCAAGAGACCCAGTACTTC	CASSWGRLAGQETQYF
TRBV12-3/TRBV12-4	TRBJ2-1	TRBD2	few	TGTGCCAGCAGGCCCGCTAGCGGGAGTTCGAATGAGCAGTTCTTC	CASRPASGSSNEQFF
TRBV6-5	TRBJ2-7	-	-	TGTGCCAGCAGTTCCTCTATCCGCTACGAGCAGTACTTC	CASSSSIRYEQYF
TRBV5-1	TRBJ1-1	-	-	TGCGCCAGCAGCCCCCGACAGATGAACACTGAAGCTTTCTTT	CASSPRQMNTEAFF
TRBV5-6	TRBJ2-1	TRBD2	few	TGTGCCAGCAGCCGGGGACTAGCGGGAACCTACAATGAGCAGTTCTTC	CASSRGLAGTYNEQFF
TRBV7-9	TRBJ1-1	TRBD1	few	TGTGCCAGCAGCCCAGGGACAGGGGCGAACACTGAAGCTTTCTTT	CASSPGTGANTEAFF
TRBV7-3	TRBJ2-5	-	many	TGTGCCAGCAGCTCTGGGCCACGGGAGACCCAGTACTTC	CASSSGPRETQYF
TRBV7-2	TRBJ2-1	-	few	TGTGCCAGCAGCTTAGTCCGCCGGGGGATGCAGTTCTTC	CASSLVRRGMQFF
TRBV11-2	TRBJ2-1	TRBD2	-	TGTGCCAGCAGCCCACAACTAGCGGGGCGGGGTGAGCAGTTCTTC	CASSPQLAGRGEQFF
TRBV18	TRBJ2-7	-	-	TGTGCCAGCTCACCGTCGGGGGCAGCCTACGAGCAGTACTTC	CASSPSGAAYEQYF
TRBV6-2/TRBV6-3	TRBJ2-1	-	many	TGTGCCAGCAGTTTAAGCTCCTACAATGAGCAGTTCTTC	CASSLSSYNEQFF
TRBV7-8	TRBJ2-3	TRBD1	few	TGTGCCAGCAGATCGACAGGGGCCGTTGGGTTGCGGAATACGCAGTATTTT	CASRSTGAVGLRNTQYF
TRBV23-1	TRBJ2-7	TRBD2	-	TGCGCCAGCAGTCAATCGTGGAGCGCCCATGGGGGGGACGAGCAGTACTTC	CASSQSWSAHGGDEQYF
TRBV19	TRBJ1-5	-	few	TGTGCCAGTAGTATCAGGCCCCGCGCGGGACTTACTAGGGCCTGGAGCAATCAGCCCCAGCATTTT	CASSIRPRAGLTRAWSNQPQHF
TRBV7-2	TRBJ2-3	-	many	TGTGCCAGCAGCCCAGCTTACATTAGCACAGATACGCAGTATTTT	CASSPAYISTDTQYF
TRBV20-1	TRBJ2-3	-	few	TGCAGTGCTAACACCGGGAGTACGACGATAGATACGCAGTATTTT	CSANTGSTTIDTQYF
TRBV7-2	TRBJ2-5	-	few	TGTGCCAGCAGCTTTGGACAGGGAGGGAGCCAAGAGACCCAGTACTTC	CASSFGQGGSQETQYF
TRBV7-3	TRBJ2-3	TRBD2	many	TGTGCCAGCAGCATAGCGGGGGGGCCTAAAGATACGCAGTATTTT	CASSIAGGPKDTQYF
TRBV6-6	TRBJ1-2	TRBD1	few	TGTGCCAGCAGCCCAGGACAGGGTACCCTCTATGGCTACACCTTC	CASSPGQGTLYGYTF
TRBV10-3	TRBJ1-2	TRBD1	few	TGTGCCATCAGTGAAGGGGGACAGACACCCTATGGCTACACCTTC	CAISEGGQTPYGYTF
TRBV7-2	TRBJ2-1	TRBD2	once	TGTGCCAGCAGCTCGCCGACTAGCGGGAGTATGTCCTACAATGAGCAGTTCTTC	CASSSPTSGSMSYNEQFF
TRBV7-3	TRBJ2-1	TRBD2	few	TGTGCCAGCAGCTCACCCGGGACTAGCGACAATGAGCAGTTCTTC	CASSSPGTSDNEQFF
TRBV20-1	TRBJ2-7	TRBD1	-	TGCAGTGCCCTACACTTCCTGAGGACCGGGACAGGTACCTACGAGCAGTACTTC	CSALHFLRTGTGTYEQYF
TRBV12-3/TRBV12-4	TRBJ2-1	TRBD2	-	TGTGCCAGCACGGAATCGGGAGGGCCGAATGAGCAGTTCTTC	CASTESGGPNEQFF
TRBV3-1	TRBJ2-1	-	few	TGTGCCAGCAGCCAAGATCTCGTCTCTATGAATGAGCAGTTCTTC	CASSQDLVSMNEQFF
TRBV3-1	TRBJ1-2	TRBD1	many	TGTGCCAGCAGGCAAACCGGGACAGGCCACTATGGCTACACCTTC	CASRQTGTGHYGYTF